The subject of this entry is one T cell receptor beta chain. The source of the sample is a study of blood T cell repertoires in COVID-19. The germline V gene has CDR1 SGHTA and CDR2 FQGNSA. The V and J ends lost 4 bases and 4 bases, in that order; junction bases with no gene match: 10. The CDR3 contains 15 residues. Some clones are missing from TCRdb's copy, which holds only in-frame ones; the method was immunoSEQ multiplex PCR. Of under 40,000 clones listed, around 87% are singletons. The rearrangement links TRBV7-2 to TRBJ2-7, with 7 nucleotides matching TRBD1. The source is a man aged 50 to 60 with active or convalescent COVID-19. Sequencing input: peripheral blood. The DNA for the CDR3 is TGTGCCAGCAGCTCACCCTCCACAGGGGTATACGAGCAGTACGTC. Translating gives CASSSPSTGVYEQYV.